This TCR beta chain was sequenced during a study of T cell repertoires in cytomegalovirus infection. The overall study: Selected CMV epitopes included recently identified HLA-C-restricted ones as well as well-studied HLA-B-restricted ones. Indicated by public TCR beta signatures were CMV infection and matching HLA type.

The CDR3 has 14 residues. Germline CDR1 and CDR2: MNHEY and SVGEGT. V was clipped by 8 bases and J by 3 bases, with 16 bases between them. TCRdb reanalysed the reads using MiXCR and keeps one entry per CDR3 protein. The sample yields about 700,000 distinct CDR3 sequences, around 35% seen once. Of note for this clonotype: Antigen unknown.

Notes on the study in general: Summed public TCR beta family frequency identified CMV carriers bearing the relevant HLA. Within the response measured ex vivo, HLA-C-restricted CMV-specific TCR beta clonotypes were dominant.

This receptor was identified in a human donor in good health (CMV status not recorded). Some clones in this sample may be carry-over from other donors' samples. The specimen comprised cultured PBMCs, sampled from culture after CMV antigen stimulation. The chain couples TRBV6-2 or TRBV6-3 to TRBJ1-1, with D perhaps TRBD1 (6 bases). CDR3 in amino acids: CASRQRQVHTEAFF. The CDR3 DNA follows: TGTGCCAGCCGCCAACGACAGGTCCACACTGAAGCTTTCTTT.